This T cell receptor beta chain was captured in a study of T cells in Graves' hyperthyroidism and ophthalmopathy. Amplification of TCR beta CDR3 regions used RNA as the template. Researchers ran a first-round RT-PCR on the TCR CDR3 using the HTBI primer set. One entry per CDR3 protein results from TCRdb running MiXCR on the multiplex PCR reads. The sample comprises under 700,000 distinct CDR3 sequences, approximately 16% of which are singletons, and around 19% rests with the top ten. Together with thyroid ultrasound, orbital computed tomography, serum thyroxine and TRAb, clinical symptoms were used for diagnoses. Regarding this clonotype: The antigen is not known.

Findings and limits, study-wide: Before onset, ophthalmopathy was predicted by the model a median around 6 months earlier.

V lost 7 bases to trimming and J lost 7 bases, with 17 bases between them. Germline CDR1 and CDR2: MDHEN and SYDVKM. The CDR3 spans 14 residues. The specimen sequenced was blood. The chain couples TRBV28 to TRBJ2-1; D is unclear. This receptor was obtained from a woman under 30 with Graves' hyperthyroidism. CDR3 DNA sequence: TGTGCCAGCAAGGCCGCCCTGAGGTGGAATGAGCAGTTCTTC. Amino acids: CASKAALRWNEQFF.